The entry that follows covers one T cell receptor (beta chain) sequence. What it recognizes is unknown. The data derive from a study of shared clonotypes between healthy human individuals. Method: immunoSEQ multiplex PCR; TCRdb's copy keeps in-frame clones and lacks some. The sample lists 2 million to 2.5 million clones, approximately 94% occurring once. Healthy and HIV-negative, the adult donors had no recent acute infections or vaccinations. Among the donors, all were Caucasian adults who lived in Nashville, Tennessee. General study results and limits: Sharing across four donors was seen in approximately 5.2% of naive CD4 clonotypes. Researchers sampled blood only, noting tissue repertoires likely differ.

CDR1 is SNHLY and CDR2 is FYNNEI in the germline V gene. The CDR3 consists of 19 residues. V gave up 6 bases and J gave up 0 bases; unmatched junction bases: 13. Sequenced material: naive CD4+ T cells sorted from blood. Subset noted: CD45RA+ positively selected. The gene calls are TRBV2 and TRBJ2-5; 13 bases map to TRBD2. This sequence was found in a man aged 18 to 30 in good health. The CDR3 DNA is TGTGCCAGCAGCACCCCTGGGACTAGCGGGACCCTATACCAAGAGACCCAGTACTTC. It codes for CASSTPGTSGTLYQETQYF.